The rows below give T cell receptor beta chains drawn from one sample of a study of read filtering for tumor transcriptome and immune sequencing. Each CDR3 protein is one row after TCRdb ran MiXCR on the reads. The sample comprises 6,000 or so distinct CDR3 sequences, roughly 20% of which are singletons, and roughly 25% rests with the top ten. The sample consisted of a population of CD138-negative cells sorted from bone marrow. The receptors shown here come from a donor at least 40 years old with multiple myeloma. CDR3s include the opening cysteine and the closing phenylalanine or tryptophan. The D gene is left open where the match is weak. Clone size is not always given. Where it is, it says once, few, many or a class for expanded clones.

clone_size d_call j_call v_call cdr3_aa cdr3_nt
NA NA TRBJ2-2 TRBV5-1 CASSLSSNRRHPDTGELFF TGCGCCAGCAGCTTGTCTTCGAATCGACGTCACCCGGACACCGGGGAGCTGTTTTTT
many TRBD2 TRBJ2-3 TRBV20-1 CSASPDGRATDTQYF TGCAGTGCTAGTCCGGACGGGAGGGCCACAGATACGCAGTATTTT
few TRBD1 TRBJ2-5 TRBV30 CAWSTVTGGMETQYF TGTGCCTGGAGTACGGTGACAGGGGGCATGGAGACCCAGTACTTC
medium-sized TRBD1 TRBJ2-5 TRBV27 CASSFGTGQETQYF TGTGCCAGCAGTTTCGGGACAGGACAAGAGACCCAGTACTTC
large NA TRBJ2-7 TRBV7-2 CASSLTYSGYEQYF TGTGCCAGCAGCTTAACGTATAGCGGCTACGAGCAGTACTTC
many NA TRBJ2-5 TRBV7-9 CASSLAKGLMETQYF TGTGCCAGCAGCTTAGCAAAGGGCCTTATGGAGACCCAGTACTTC
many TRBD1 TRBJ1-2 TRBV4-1 CASSQDGGGTGADYGYTF TGCGCCAGCAGCCAAGATGGTGGGGGGACAGGGGCTGACTATGGCTACACCTTC
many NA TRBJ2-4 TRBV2 CASREGVEKNIQYF TGTGCCAGTAGGGAGGGGGTAGAGAAAAACATTCAGTACTTC
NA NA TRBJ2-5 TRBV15 CTTSSLAGETQYF TGCACCACCAGCAGTCTAGCCGGGGAGACCCAGTACTTC
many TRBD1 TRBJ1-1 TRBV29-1 CSAVTGGHTEAFF TGCAGCGCCGTGACAGGGGGGCACACTGAAGCTTTCTTT
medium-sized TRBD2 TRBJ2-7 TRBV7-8 CASSLVFAGGTYEQYF TGTGCCAGCAGCTTAGTGTTTGCGGGAGGCACCTACGAGCAGTACTTC
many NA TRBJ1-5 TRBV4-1 CASSRNSNQPQHF TGCGCCAGCAGCCGGAATAGCAATCAGCCCCAGCATTTT
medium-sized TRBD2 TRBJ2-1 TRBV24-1 CATSDFSGRAGEQFF TGTGCCACCAGTGATTTTAGCGGGAGGGCAGGAGAGCAGTTCTTC
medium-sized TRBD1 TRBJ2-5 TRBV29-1 CSAIGQGPGTQYF TGCAGCGCTATAGGACAGGGCCCAGGGACCCAGTACTTC
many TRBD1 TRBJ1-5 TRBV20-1 CSANDRDSNQPQHF TGCAGTGCTAACGACAGGGATAGCAATCAGCCCCAGCATTTT
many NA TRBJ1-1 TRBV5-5 CASSLTEYTEAFF TGTGCCAGCAGCCTGACAGAGTACACTGAAGCTTTCTTT
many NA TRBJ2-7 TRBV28 CASSLRGGITYEQYF TGTGCCAGCAGTTTAAGAGGGGGGATAACCTACGAGCAGTACTTC
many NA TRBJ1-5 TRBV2 CASKGDIYSPQHF TGTGCCAGCAAGGGGGACATTTATTCGCCCCAGCATTTT
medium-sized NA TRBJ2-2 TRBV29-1 CSVNTGGTGELFF TGCAGCGTTAATACGGGCGGGACCGGGGAGCTGTTTTTT
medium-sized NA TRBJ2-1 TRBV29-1 CSVVPRSGRPPYNEQFF TGCAGCGTTGTACCCAGGTCTGGGCGCCCTCCCTACAATGAGCAGTTCTTC
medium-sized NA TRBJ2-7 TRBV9 CASSVGLKLGYEQYF TGTGCCAGCAGCGTAGGGCTAAAACTGGGTTACGAGCAGTACTTC
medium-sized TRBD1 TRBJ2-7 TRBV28 CASRYRGLVGLYEQYF TGTGCCAGCAGGTACAGGGGGCTGGTCGGCTTGTACGAGCAGTACTTC
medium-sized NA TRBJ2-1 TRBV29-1 CSARNFSTYNEQFF TGCAGCGCTCGGAATTTCTCTACCTACAATGAGCAGTTCTTC
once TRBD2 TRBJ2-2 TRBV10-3 CAISYWIGGSTGELFF TGTGCCATCAGTTACTGGATCGGGGGGAGCACCGGGGAGCTGTTTTTT
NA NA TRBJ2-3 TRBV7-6 CASSAYTDTQYF TGTGCCAGCAGTGCGTATACAGATACGCAGTATTTT
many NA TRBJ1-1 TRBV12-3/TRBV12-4 CASSWAGRDTEAFF TGTGCCAGCAGTTGGGCGGGTCGGGACACTGAAGCTTTCTTT
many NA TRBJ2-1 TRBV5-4 CASSTPQGLGQFF TGTGCCAGCAGCACTCCACAGGGATTGGGGCAGTTCTTC
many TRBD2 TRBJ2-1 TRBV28 CASRTSGRYNEQFF TGTGCCAGCAGGACTAGCGGGAGGTACAATGAGCAGTTCTTC
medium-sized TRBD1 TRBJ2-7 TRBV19 CASSISLGQAYEQYF TGTGCCAGTAGTATAAGCCTGGGACAGGCCTACGAGCAGTACTTC